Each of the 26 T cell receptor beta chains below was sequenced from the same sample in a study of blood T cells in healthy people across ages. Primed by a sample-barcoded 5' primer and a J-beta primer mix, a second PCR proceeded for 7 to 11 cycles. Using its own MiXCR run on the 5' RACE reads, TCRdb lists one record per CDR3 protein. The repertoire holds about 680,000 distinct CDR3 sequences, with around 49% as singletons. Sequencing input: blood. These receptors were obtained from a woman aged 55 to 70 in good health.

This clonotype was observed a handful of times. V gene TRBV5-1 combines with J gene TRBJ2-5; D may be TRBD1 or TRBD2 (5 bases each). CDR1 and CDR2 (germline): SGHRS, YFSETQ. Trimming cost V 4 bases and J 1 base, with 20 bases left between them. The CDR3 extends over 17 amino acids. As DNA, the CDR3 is TGCGCCAGCAGCCCTACTCTTCCGGGACGCCTCCAAGAGACCCAGTACTTC. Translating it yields CASSPTLPGRLQETQYF.

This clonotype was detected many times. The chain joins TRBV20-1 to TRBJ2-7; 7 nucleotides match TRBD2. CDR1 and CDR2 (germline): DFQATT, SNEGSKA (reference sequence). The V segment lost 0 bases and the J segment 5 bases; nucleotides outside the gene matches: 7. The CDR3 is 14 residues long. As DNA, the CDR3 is TGCAGTGCTAGAGATCCGGGGACTACGGACGAGCAGTACTTC. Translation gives CSARDPGTTDEQYF.

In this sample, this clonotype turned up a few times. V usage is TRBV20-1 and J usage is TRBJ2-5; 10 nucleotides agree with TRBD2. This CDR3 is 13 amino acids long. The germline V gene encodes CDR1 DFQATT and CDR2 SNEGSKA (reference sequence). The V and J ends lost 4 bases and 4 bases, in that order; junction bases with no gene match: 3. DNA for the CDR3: TGCAGTGCTAAGAGCGGGAGGGCAGAGACCCAGTACTTC. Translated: CSAKSGRAETQYF.

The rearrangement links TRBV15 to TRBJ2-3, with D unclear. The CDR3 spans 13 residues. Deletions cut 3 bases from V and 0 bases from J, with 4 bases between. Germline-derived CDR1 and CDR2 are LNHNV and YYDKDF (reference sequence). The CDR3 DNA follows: TGTGCCACCAGCAGGCCCAGCACAGATACGCAGTATTTT. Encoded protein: CATSRPSTDTQYF.

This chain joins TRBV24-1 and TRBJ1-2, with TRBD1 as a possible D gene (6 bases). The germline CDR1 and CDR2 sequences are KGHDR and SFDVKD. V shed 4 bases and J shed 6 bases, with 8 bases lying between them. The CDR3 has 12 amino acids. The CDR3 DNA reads TGTGCCACCAGTGACAGGGGTAATGGCTACACCTTC. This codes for CATSDRGNGYTF.

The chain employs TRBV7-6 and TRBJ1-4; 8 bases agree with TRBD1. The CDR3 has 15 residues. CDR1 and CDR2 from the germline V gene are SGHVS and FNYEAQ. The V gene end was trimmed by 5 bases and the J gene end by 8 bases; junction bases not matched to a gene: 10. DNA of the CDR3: TGTGCCAGCAGCGCCCCAACAGGGGGTGGCGAAAAACTGTTTTTT. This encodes CASSAPTGGGEKLFF.

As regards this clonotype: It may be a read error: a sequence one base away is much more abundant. This CDR3 reads CSTSSRERRNEQFF. CDR3 DNA sequence: TGCAGTACTAGTTCGCGGGAGAGGCGCAATGAGCAGTTCTTC. The V gene is TRBV20-1, the J gene TRBJ2-7; 7 bases agree with TRBD2. The J call may not be correct, given that the DNA end is closer to TRBJ2-1. CDR3 length: 14 amino acids. Germline CDR1 is DFQATT and CDR2 is SNEGSKA (reference sequence).

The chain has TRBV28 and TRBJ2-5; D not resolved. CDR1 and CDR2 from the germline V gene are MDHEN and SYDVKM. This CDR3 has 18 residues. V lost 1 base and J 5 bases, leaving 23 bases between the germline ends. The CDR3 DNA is TGTGCCAGCAGTTTATCGAGTCCCGCGCCACTAAGAGTGGAGACCCAGTACTTC. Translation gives CASSLSSPAPLRVETQYF.

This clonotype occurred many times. CDR3 nucleotide sequence: TGCAGCGTCGTCTCCAGGGTAAGCTCCTACAATGAGCAGTACTTC. Amino acids: CSVVSRVSSYNEQYF. The chain links TRBV29-1 to TRBJ2-1; D perhaps matches TRBD1 (5 bases). The closer fit of TRBJ2-7 to the DNA end suggests the J call may be wrong. The CDR3 runs 15 residues. Looked up from germline, CDR1 is SQVTM and CDR2 is ANQGSEA.

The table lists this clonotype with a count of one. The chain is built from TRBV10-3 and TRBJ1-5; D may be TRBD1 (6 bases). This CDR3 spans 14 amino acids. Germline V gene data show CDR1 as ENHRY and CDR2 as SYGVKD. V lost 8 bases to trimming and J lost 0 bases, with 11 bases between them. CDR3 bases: TGTGCCATCTGGCCAGGGGATAGCAATCAGCCCCAGCATTTT. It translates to CAIWPGDSNQPQHF.

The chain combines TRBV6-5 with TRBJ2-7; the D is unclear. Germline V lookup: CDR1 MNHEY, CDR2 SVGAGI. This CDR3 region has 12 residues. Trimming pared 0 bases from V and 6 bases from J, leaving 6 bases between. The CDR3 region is CASSYSGIEQYF. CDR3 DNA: TGTGCCAGCAGTTACTCGGGCATCGAGCAGTACTTC.

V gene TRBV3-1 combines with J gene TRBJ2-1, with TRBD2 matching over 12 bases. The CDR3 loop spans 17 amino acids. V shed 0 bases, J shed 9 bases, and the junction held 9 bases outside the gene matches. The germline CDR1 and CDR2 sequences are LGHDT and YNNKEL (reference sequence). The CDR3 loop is CASSQERTSGRKGEQFF. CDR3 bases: TGTGCCAGCAGCCAAGAGCGAACTAGCGGGAGGAAGGGTGAGCAGTTCTTC.

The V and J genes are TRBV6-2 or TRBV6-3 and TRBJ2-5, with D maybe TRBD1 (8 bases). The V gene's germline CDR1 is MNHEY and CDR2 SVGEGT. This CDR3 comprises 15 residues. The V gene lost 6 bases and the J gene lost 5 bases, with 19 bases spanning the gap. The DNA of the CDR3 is TGTGCCAGCAGACGCGGACAGGGAGGGGTTGAGACCCAGTACTTC. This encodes CASRRGQGGVETQYF.

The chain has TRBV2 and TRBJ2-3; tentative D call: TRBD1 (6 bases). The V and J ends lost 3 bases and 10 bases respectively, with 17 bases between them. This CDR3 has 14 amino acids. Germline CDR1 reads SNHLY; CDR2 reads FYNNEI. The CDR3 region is CASSDSLGAPAQYF. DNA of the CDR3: TGTGCCAGCAGTGATAGTTTGGGGGCTCCGGCGCAGTATTTT.

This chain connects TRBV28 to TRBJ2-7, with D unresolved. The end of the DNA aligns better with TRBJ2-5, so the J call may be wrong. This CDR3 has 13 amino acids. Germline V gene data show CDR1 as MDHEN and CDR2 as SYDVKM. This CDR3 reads CASKRSARETQYF. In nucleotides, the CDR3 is TGTGCCAGCAAACGGAGCGCAAGGGAGACCCAGTACTTC.

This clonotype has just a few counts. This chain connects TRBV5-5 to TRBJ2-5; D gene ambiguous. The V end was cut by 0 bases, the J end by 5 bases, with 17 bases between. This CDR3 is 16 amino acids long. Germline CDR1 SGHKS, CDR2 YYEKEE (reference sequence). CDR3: CASSLGNSYPRETQYF. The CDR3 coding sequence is TGTGCCAGCAGCTTGGGTAACTCCTATCCAAGGGAGACCCAGTACTTC. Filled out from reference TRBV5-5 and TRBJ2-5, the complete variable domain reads DAGVTQSPTHLIKTRGQQVTLRCSPISGHKSVSWYQQVLGQGPQFIFQYYEKEERGRGNFPDRFSARQFPNYSSELNVNALLLGDSALYLCASSLGNSYPRETQYFGPGTRLLVL.

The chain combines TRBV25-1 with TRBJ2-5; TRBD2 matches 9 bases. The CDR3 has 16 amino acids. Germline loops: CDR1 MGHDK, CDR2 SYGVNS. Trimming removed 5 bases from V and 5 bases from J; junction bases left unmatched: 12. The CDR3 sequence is CASSPHSGRSGETQYF. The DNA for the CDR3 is TGTGCCAGCAGTCCCCATAGCGGGAGATCCGGGGAGACCCAGTACTTC.

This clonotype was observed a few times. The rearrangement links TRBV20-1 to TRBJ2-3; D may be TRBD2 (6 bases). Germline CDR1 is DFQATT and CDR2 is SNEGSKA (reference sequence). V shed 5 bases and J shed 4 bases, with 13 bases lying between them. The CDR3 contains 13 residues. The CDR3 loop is CSAFQRVADTQYF. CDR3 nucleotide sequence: TGCAGTGCTTTCCAGCGGGTAGCAGATACGCAGTATTTT.

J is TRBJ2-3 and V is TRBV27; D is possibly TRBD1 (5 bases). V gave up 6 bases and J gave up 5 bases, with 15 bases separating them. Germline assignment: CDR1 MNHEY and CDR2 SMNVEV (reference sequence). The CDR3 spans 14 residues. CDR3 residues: CASSRSRARDTQYF. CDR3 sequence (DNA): TGTGCCAGCAGCCGCTCCAGGGCCCGAGATACGCAGTATTTT.

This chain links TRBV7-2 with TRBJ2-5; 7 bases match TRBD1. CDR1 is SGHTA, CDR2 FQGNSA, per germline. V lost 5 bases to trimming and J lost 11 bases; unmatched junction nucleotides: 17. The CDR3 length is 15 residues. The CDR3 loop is CASSLGTEPYNEQYF. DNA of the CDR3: TGTGCCAGCAGCCTGGGGACAGAACCTTACAATGAGCAGTACTTC.

DNA for the CDR3: TGTGCCAGCTCATATATGAGGAATGAGCAGTTCTTC. Translated: CASSYMRNEQFF. The V and J genes are TRBV18 and TRBJ2-1; D gene ambiguous. The germline V and J ends were trimmed by 5 bases and 7 bases, with 9 bases remaining between them. Germline V gene sequence: CDR1 KGHSH, CDR2 LQKENI. This CDR3 contains 12 residues.

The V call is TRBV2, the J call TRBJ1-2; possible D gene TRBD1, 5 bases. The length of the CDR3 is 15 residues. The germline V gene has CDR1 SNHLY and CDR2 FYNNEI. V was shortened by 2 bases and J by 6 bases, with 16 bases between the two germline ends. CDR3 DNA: TGTGCCAGCAGTGAAAACTGGGGACCTTCGGATGGCTACACCTTC. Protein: CASSENWGPSDGYTF.

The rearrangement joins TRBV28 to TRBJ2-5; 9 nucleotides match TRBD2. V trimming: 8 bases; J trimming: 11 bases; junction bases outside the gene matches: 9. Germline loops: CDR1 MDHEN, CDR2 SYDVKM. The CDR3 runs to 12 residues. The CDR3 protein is CASQREAREQYF. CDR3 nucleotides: TGTGCCAGCCAGCGGGAGGCGCGGGAGCAGTACTTC.

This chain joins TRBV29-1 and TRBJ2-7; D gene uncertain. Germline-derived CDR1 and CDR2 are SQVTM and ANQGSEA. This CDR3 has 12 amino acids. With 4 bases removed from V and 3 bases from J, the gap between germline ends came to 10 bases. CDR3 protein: CSVAWSSYEQYF. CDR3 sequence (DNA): TGCAGCGTTGCCTGGAGTAGCTACGAGCAGTACTTC.

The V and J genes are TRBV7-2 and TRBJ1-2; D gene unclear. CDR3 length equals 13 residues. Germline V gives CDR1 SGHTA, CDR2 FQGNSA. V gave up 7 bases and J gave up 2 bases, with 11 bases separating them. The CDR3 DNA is TGTGCCAGCAAAGGTAGCGCAAACTATGGCTACACCTTC. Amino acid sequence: CASKGSANYGYTF.

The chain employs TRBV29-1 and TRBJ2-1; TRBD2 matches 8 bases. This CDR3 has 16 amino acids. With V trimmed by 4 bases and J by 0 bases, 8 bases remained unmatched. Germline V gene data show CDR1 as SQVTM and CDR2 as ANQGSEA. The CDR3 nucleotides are TGCAGCGTTGCGAGCCTAGCGGGCCCCTCCTACAATGAGCAGTTCTTC. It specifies CSVASLAGPSYNEQFF.